This entry concerns a single TCR beta chain. The data stem from a study of blood T cell repertoires in COVID-19. Germline-derived CDR1 and CDR2 are GTSNPN and SVGIG (reference sequence). CDR3 length: 15 amino acids. J was trimmed by 7 bases and V by 2 bases; bases with no gene match: 6. Profiled with immunoSEQ multiplex PCR; TCRdb holds only in-frame clones, not every one. The table includes under 200,000 clones, more than 65% detected once. The clonotype comes from a human donor with acute or convalescent COVID-19. The donor label of this sample is uncertain. Sequencing was carried out using peripheral blood. This chain uses TRBV30 with TRBJ1-5; TRBD1 aligns across 12 bases. This CDR3 reads CAWSRDRGQGQPQHF. DNA of the CDR3: TGTGCCTGGAGTCGGGACAGGGGGCAAGGGCAGCCCCAGCATTTT.